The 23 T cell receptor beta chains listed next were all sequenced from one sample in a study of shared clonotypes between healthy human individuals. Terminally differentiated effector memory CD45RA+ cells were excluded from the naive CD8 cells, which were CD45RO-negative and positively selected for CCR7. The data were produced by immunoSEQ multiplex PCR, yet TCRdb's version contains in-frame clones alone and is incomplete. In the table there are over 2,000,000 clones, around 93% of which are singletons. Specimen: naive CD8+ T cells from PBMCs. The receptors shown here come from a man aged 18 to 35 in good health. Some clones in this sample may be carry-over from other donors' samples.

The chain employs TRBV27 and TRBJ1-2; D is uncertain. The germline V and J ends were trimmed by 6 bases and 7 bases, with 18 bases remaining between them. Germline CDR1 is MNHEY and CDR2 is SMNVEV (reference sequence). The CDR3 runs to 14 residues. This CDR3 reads CASSPSRGRTGYTF. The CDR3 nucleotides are TGTGCCAGCAGCCCGTCCCGGGGTAGGACTGGCTACACCTTC.

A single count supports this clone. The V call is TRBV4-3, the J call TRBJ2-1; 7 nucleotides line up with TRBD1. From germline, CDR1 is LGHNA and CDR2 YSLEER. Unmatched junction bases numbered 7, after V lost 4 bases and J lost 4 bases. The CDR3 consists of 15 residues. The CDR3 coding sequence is TGCGCCAGCAGCCCAGGGACAGAGCTATACAATGAGCAGTTCTTC. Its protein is CASSPGTELYNEQFF.

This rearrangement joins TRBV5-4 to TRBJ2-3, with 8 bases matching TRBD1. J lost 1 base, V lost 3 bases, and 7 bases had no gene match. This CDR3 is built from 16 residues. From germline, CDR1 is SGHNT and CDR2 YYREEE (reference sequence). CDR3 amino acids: CASSSLPDRGTDTQYF. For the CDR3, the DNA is TGTGCCAGCAGCTCTTTACCGGACAGGGGCACAGATACGCAGTATTTT.

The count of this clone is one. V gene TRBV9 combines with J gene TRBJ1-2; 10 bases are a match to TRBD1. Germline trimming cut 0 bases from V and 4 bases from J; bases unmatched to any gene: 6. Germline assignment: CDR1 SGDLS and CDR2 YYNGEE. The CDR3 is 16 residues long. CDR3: CASSVGDGTGVYGYTF. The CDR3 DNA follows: TGTGCCAGCAGCGTAGGGGATGGGACAGGGGTCTATGGCTACACCTTC.

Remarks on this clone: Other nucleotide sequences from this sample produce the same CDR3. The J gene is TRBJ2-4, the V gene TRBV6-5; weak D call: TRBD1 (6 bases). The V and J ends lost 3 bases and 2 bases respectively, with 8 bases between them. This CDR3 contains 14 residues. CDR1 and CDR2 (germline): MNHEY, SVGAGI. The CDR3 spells CASSYQGPKNIQYF. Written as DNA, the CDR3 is TGTGCCAGCAGTTATCAGGGGCCCAAAAACATTCAGTACTTC.

The CDR3 reads CAISEASGSNEQFF. The CDR3 coding sequence is TGTGCCATCAGTGAGGCTAGCGGGAGCAATGAGCAGTTCTTC. This chain uses TRBV10-3 with TRBJ2-1; TRBD2 matches 10 bases. Germline V lookup: CDR1 ENHRY, CDR2 SYGVKD. This CDR3 region has 14 residues. Trimming at V came to 2 bases and at J to 6 bases, leaving 1 base not matched to a gene.

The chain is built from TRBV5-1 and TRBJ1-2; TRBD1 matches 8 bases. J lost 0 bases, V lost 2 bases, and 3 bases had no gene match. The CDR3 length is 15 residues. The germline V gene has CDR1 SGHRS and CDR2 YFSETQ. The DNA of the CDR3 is TGCGCCAGCAGCTTCCAGGGGGCTACTAACTATGGCTACACCTTC. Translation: CASSFQGATNYGYTF.

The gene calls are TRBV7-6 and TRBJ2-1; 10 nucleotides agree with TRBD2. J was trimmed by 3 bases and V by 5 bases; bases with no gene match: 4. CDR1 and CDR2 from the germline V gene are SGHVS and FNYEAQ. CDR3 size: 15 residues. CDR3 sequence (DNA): TGTGCCAGCAGCACACGGACTAGCGGCTACAATGAGCAGTTCTTC. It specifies CASSTRTSGYNEQFF.

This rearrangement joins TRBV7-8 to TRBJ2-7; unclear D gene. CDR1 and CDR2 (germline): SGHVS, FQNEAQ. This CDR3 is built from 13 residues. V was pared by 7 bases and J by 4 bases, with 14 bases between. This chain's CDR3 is CASTGARDYEQYF. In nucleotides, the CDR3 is TGTGCCAGCACCGGAGCCCGAGATTACGAGCAGTACTTC.

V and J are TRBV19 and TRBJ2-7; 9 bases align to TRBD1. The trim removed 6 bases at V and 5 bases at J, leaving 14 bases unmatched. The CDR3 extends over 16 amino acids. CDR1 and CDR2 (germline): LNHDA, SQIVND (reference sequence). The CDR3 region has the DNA TGTGCCAGTAGCACCTTTCACGCCGGGACAGGGAACGAGCAGTACTTC. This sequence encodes CASSTFHAGTGNEQYF.

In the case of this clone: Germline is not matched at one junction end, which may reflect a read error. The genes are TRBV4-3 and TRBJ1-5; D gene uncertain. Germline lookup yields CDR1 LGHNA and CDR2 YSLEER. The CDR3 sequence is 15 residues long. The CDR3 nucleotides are TGCGCCAGCAGCCAAGATTCACGGAACAATCGGCCCCAGCATTTT. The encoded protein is CASSQDSRNNRPQHF.

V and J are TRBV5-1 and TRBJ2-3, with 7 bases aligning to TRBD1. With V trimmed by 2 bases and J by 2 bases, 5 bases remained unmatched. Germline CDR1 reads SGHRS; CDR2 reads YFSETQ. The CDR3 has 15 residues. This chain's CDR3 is CASSFPTGITDTQYF. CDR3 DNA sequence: TGCGCCAGCAGCTTCCCGACAGGGATCACAGATACGCAGTATTTT.

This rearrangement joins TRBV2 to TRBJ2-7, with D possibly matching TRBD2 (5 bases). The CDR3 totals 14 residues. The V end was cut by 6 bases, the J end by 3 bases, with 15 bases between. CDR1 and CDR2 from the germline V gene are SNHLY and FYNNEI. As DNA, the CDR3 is TGTGCCAGCAGGCGGACTTTTCTCCGCTACGAGCAGTACTTC. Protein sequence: CASRRTFLRYEQYF.

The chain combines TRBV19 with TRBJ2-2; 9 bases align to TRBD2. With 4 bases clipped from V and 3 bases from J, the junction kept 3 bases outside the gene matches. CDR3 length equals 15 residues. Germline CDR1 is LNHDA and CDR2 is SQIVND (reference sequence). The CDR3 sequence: CASSTLAGHTGELFF. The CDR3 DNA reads TGTGCCAGTAGTACCCTAGCGGGACACACCGGGGAGCTGTTTTTT. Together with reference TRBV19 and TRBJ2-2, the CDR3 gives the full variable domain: DGGITQSPKYLFRKEGQNVTLSCEQNLNHDAMYWYRQDPGQGLRLIYYSQIVNDFQKGDIAEGYSVSREKKESFPLTVTSAQKNPTAFYLCASSTLAGHTGELFFGEGSRLTVL.

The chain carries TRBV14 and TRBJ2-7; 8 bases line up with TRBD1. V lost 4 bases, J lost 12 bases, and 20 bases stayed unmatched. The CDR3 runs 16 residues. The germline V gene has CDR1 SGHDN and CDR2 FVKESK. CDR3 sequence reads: CASSLSFGTGPSRAYF. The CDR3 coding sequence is TGTGCCAGCAGCCTTTCTTTCGGGACAGGCCCTTCGAGGGCGTACTTC.

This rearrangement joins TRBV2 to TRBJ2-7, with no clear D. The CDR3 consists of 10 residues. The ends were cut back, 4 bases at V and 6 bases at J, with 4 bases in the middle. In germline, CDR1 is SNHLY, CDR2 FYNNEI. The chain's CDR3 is CASSGVEQYF. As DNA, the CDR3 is TGTGCCAGCAGTGGGGTCGAGCAGTACTTC.

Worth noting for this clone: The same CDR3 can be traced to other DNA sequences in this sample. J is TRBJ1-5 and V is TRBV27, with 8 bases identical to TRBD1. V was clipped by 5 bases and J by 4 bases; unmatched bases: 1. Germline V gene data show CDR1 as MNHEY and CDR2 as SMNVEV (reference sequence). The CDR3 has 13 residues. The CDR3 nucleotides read TGTGCCAGCAGTGACAGGGGTAATCAGCCCCAGCATTTT. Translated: CASSDRGNQPQHF.

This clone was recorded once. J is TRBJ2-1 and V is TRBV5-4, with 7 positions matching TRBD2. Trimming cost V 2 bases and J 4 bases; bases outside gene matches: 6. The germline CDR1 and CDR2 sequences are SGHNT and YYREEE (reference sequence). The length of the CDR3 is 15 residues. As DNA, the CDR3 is TGTGCCAGCAGCTTTTCTTTGCGGGAGTACAATGAGCAGTTCTTC. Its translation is CASSFSLREYNEQFF.

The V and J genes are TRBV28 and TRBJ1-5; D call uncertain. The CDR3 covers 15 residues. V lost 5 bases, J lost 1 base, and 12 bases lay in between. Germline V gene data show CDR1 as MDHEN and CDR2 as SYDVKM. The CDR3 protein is CASSLQPFSNQPQHF. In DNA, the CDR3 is TGTGCCAGCAGTCTCCAGCCCTTCAGCAATCAGCCCCAGCATTTT.

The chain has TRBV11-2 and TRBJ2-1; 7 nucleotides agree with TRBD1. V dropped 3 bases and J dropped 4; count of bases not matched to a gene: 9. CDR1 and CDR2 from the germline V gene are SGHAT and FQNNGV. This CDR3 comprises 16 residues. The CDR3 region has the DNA TGTGCCAGCAGCTTTTCAGGGGGTCGAGGGTACAATGAGCAGTTCTTC. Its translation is CASSFSGGRGYNEQFF.

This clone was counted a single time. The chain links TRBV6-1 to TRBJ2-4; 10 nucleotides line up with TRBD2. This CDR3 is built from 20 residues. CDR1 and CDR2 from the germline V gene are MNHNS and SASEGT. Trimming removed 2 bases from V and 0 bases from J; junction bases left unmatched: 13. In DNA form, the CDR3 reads TGTGCCAGCAGTGAAATGGGGACTAGCGCATCCTCCCTAGCCAAAAACATTCAGTACTTC. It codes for CASSEMGTSASSLAKNIQYF.

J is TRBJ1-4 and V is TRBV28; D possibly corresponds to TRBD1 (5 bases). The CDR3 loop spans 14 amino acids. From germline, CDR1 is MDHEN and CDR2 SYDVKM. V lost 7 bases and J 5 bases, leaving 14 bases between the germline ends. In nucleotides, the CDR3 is TGTGCCAGCACTATTCAGGGTGTGAATGAAAAACTGTTTTTT. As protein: CASTIQGVNEKLFF.

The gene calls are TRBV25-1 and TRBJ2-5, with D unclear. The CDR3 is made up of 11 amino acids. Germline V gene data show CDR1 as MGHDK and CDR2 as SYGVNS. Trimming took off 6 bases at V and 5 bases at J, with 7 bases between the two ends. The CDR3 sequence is CASRDPETQYF. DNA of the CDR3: TGTGCCAGCAGGGACCCGGAGACCCAGTACTTC.